This TCR beta chain was identified during a study of control samples from healthy donors and cancer patients. Sequenced by immunoSEQ multiplex PCR; TCRdb stores in-frame clones only, minus some. The sample records some 130,000 clones, 80% to 95% being singletons. V lost 4 bases to trimming and J lost 2 bases, with 13 bases between them. CDR3 length: 15 amino acids. The V gene's germline CDR1 is LGHDT and CDR2 YNNKEL (reference sequence). The sequencing input was blood. The receptor was derived from a woman between 45 and 65 years old in good health. This chain connects TRBV3-1 (or the pseudogene TRBV3-2) to TRBJ2-3; no reliable D call. The CDR3 region has the DNA TGTGCCAGCAGCCCTCTAAAAATAAACACAGATACGCAGTATTTT. Translation gives CASSPLKINTDTQYF.